Sequencing of this T cell receptor (beta chain) was carried out in a study of T cells in tumors after PD-1 blockade. Whole-study context: Patients received pembrolizumab 200 mg every 3 weeks or cemiplimab 350 mg every 2 weeks. Peripheral blood samples averaged 36,536 unique clonotypes and 95,000 to 120,000 templates. Some patients also took daily vismodegib 150 mg during anti-PD-1 treatment.

Profiled with immunoSEQ multiplex PCR; TCRdb holds only in-frame clones, not every one. Counted here are approximately 60,000 clones, roughly 78% occurring once; the ten biggest clones make up 13%. Study-wide results and limits: Blood contained about 45% of the tumor's TCR clonotypes.

Germline V CDR1 and CDR2: MNHNY, SVGAGI (reference sequence). This CDR3 contains 12 residues. V lost 6 bases and J 7 bases, leaving 13 bases between the germline ends. As for this clone: Its antigen is unknown.

The sequence derives from a human donor with basal cell carcinoma. The sample was PBMCs, taken before anti-PD-1 treatment. The rearrangement joins TRBV6-6 to TRBJ2-7; possible D gene TRBD2, 5 bases. CDR3 DNA sequence: TGTGCCAGCAGCCACACTAGTAGTGAGCAGTACTTC. Amino acids: CASSHTSSEQYF.